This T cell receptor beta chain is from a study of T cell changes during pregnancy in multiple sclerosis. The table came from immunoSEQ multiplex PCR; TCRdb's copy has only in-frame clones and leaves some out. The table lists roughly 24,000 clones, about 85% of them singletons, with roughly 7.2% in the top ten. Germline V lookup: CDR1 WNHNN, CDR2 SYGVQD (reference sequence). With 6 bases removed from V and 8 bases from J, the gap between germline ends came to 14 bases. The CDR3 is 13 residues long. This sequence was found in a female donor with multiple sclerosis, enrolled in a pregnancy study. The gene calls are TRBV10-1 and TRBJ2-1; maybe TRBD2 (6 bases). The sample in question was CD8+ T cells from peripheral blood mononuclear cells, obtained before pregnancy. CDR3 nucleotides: TGCGCCAGCAGAGGATCGGGGGAGGATGAGCAGTTCTTC. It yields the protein CASRGSGEDEQFF.